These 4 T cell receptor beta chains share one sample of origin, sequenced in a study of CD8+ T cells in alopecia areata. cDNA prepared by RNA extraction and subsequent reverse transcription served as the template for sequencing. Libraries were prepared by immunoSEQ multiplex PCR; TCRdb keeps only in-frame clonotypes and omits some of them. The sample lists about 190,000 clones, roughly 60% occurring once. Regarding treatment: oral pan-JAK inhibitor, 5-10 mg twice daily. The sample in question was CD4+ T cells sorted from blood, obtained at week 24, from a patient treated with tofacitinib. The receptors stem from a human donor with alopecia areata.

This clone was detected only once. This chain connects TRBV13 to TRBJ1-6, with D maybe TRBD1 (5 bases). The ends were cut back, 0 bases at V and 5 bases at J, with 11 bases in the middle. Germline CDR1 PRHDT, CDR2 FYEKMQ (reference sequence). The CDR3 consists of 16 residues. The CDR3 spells CASSLGAGRNNSPLHF. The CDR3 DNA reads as TGTGCCAGCAGCTTAGGCGCAGGGCGGAATAATTCACCCCTCCACTTT.

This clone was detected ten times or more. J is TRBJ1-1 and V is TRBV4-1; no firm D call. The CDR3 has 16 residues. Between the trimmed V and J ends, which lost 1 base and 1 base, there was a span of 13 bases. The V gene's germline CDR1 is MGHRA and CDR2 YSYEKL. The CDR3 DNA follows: TGCGCCAGCAGCCAAGGACACAGTCACCCGAACACTGAAGCTTTCTTT. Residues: CASSQGHSHPNTEAFF.

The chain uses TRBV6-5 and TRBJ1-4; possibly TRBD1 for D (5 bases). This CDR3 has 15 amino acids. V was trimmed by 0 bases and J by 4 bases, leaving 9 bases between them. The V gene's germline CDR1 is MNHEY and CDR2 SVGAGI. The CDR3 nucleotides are TGTGCCAGCAGTTACTCCGGGACGGTTAATGAAAAACTGTTTTTT. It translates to CASSYSGTVNEKLFF.

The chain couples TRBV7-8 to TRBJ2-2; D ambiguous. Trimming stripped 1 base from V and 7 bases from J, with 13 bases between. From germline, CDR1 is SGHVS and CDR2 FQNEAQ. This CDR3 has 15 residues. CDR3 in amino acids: CASSLDYRQHGELFF. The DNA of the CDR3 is TGTGCCAGCAGCTTAGATTACAGACAACACGGGGAGCTGTTTTTT.